The 29 T cell receptor beta chains below come from one sample, sequenced in a study of Graves' ophthalmopathy and Graves' hyperthyroidism. The study amplified TCR beta CDR3 regions using RNA transcripts. HTBI-primed RT-PCR formed the first round, and a multiplex PCR formed the second. One entry per CDR3 protein results from TCRdb running MiXCR on the multiplex PCR reads. The sample includes about 210,000 distinct CDR3 sequences, approximately 29% seen only once; the top ten take 9.1%. The sequenced sample consisted of peripheral blood. The receptors here all came from a man aged 45-60 years with Graves' ophthalmopathy.

This clonotype was detected ten times or more. This sequence joins TRBV28 and TRBJ1-1, with D possibly TRBD1 on 6 matching bases. The CDR3 runs 15 residues. The V end was cut by 3 bases, the J end by 4 bases, with 15 bases between. Germline CDR1 reads MDHEN; CDR2 reads SYDVKM. The CDR3 DNA follows: TGTGCCAGCAGTTTTCTGCAGGGGAAGGGCACTGAAGCTTTCTTT. This translates into CASSFLQGKGTEAFF.

The sample holds many counts of this clonotype. V gene TRBV12-3 or TRBV12-4 combines with J gene TRBJ2-7, with 9 bases identical to TRBD1. Unmatched junction bases numbered 7, after V lost 4 bases and J lost 3 bases. The CDR3 runs to 15 residues. CDR3 protein: CASSSTQGARYEQYF. CDR3 sequence (DNA): TGTGCCAGCAGTTCAACACAGGGGGCCCGCTACGAGCAGTACTTC.

This rearrangement joins TRBV11-2 to TRBJ1-1; D unresolved. CDR3 length: 15 residues. Trimming took off 4 bases at V and 0 bases at J, with 12 bases between the two ends. The V gene's germline CDR1 is SGHAT and CDR2 FQNNGV. This chain's CDR3 is CASSYLSGLNTEAFF. Here the CDR3 DNA reads TGTGCCAGCAGCTACTTGTCAGGACTGAACACTGAAGCTTTCTTT.

The table lists this clonotype with many counts. V gene TRBV4-2 combines with J gene TRBJ2-6; a possible D gene is TRBD1 (6 bases). The germline gives CDR1 LGHNA, CDR2 YNFKEQ. The V end was cut by 3 bases, the J end by 0 bases, with 12 bases between. The CDR3 totals 17 residues. This CDR3 reads CASSHPGTTSGANVLTF. CDR3 nucleotide sequence: TGTGCCAGCAGCCATCCCGGGACAACCTCTGGGGCCAACGTCCTGACTTTC.

The chain employs TRBV10-3 and TRBJ2-7; D remains unclear. Trimming cost V 8 bases and J 0 bases, with 11 bases left between them. Per the germline V gene, CDR1 is ENHRY and CDR2 is SYGVKD. The CDR3 spans 13 residues. As DNA, the CDR3 is TGTGCCATCGGACCCCCGGGCTCCTACGAGCAGTACTTC. Its translation: CAIGPPGSYEQYF.

This clonotype was detected ten times or more. The rearrangement joins TRBV20-1 to TRBJ2-2, with 13 bases identical to TRBD2. Losses at the gene ends were 3 bases for V and 6 bases for J; bases not matched to a gene: 4. The CDR3 runs 15 residues. Germline CDR1 reads DFQATT; CDR2 reads SNEGSKA (reference sequence). The CDR3 nucleotides read TGCAGTGCTAGGCCGGGACTAGCGGGATCCGGGGAGCTGTTTTTT. Amino acids: CSARPGLAGSGELFF.

The table lists this clonotype with many counts. The chain carries TRBV9 and TRBJ2-5; TRBD2 matches 8 bases. Germline V gene data show CDR1 as SGDLS and CDR2 as YYNGEE. Trimming cost V 2 bases and J 5 bases; bases outside gene matches: 8. This CDR3 is 15 amino acids long. The CDR3 DNA is TGTGCCAGCAGCGTGGGAGCGGGAGTGCTGGAGACCCAGTACTTC. Residues: CASSVGAGVLETQYF.

The rearrangement uses TRBV20-1 and TRBJ2-5; tentatively, D is TRBD1 (5 bases). Germline loops: CDR1 DFQATT, CDR2 SNEGSKA (reference sequence). Trimming pared 0 bases from V and 5 bases from J, leaving 13 bases between. CDR3 length: 14 residues. The CDR3 reads CSARDPVSGETQYF. The CDR3 region has the DNA TGCAGTGCTAGAGATCCGGTGTCAGGGGAGACCCAGTACTTC.

In its sample, this clonotype was seen many times. The chain uses TRBV28 and TRBJ1-2; the D gene is possibly TRBD1 (6 bases). Trimming left V 6 bases short and J 3 bases short, with 14 bases between. CDR1 MDHEN and CDR2 SYDVKM come from the germline V gene. The CDR3 extends over 14 amino acids. CDR3 loop: CASRAGVEDYGYTF. The DNA of the CDR3 is TGTGCCAGCAGAGCAGGGGTGGAGGACTATGGCTACACCTTC.

This clonotype was seen repeatedly, ten times or more. V usage is TRBV2 and J usage is TRBJ2-2; 7 positions match TRBD2. CDR1 is SNHLY and CDR2 is FYNNEI in the germline V gene. The junction had 12 bases not matched to a gene; V was cut back by 8 bases and J by 6 bases. CDR3 length: 15 residues. In DNA, the CDR3 is TGTGCCAGCTCCCAGGCGGGCGGGAGTTCCGGGGAGCTGTTTTTT. This translates into CASSQAGGSSGELFF. The full variable domain, its missing parts supplied by reference TRBV2 and TRBJ2-2, is EPEVTQTPSHQVTQMGQEVILRCVPISNHLYFYWYRQILGQKVEFLVSFYNNEISEKSEIFDDQFSVERPDGSNFTLKIRSTKLEDSAMYFCASSQAGGSSGELFFGEGSRLTVL.

This clonotype was picked up many times. The chain has TRBV6-5 and TRBJ2-5, with D perhaps matching TRBD1 or TRBD2 (6 bases each). V was cut by 8 bases and J by 6 bases, with 25 bases left in between. The germline CDR1 and CDR2 sequences are MNHEY and SVGAGI. This CDR3 is built from 16 residues. CDR3 DNA sequence: TGTGCCAGCCAAACCCCAAAGGGGGGAGTAGTTAAGACCCAGTACTTC. It is translated as CASQTPKGGVVKTQYF.

This clonotype was picked up many times. The chain has TRBV20-1 and TRBJ2-7; D tentatively reads TRBD1 or TRBD2 (5 bases each). CDR3 length: 11 amino acids. Per the germline V gene, CDR1 is DFQATT and CDR2 is SNEGSKA (reference sequence). Trimming took off 1 base at V and 12 bases at J, with 13 bases between the two ends. In DNA form, the CDR3 reads TGCAGTGCTAGAGGGTCTCCGGGGCTGTACTTC. Translated, it gives CSARGSPGLYF.

This clonotype was recorded many times. This rearrangement joins TRBV4-3 to TRBJ2-5, with D maybe TRBD1 (5 bases). CDR1 LGHNA and CDR2 YSLEER come from the germline V gene. This CDR3 has 14 residues. V was trimmed by 0 bases and J by 5 bases, leaving 10 bases between them. CDR3: CASSQEFRAETQYF. DNA of the CDR3: TGCGCCAGCAGCCAAGAGTTCAGGGCGGAGACCCAGTACTTC.

This clonotype showed up many times. J is TRBJ2-7 and V is TRBV28, with 13 bases identical to TRBD2. Trimming cost V 7 bases and J 4 bases; bases outside gene matches: 10. The CDR3 contains 16 residues. The germline gives CDR1 MDHEN, CDR2 SYDVKM. CDR3 sequence (DNA): TGTGCCAGCACCCCATCCCAGACTAGCGGGAGGTACGAGCAGTACTTC. Its translation is CASTPSQTSGRYEQYF.

In this sample, this clonotype turned up many times. The chain has TRBV7-9 and TRBJ2-1; a weak D match, TRBD2 (5 bases). The germline V gene encodes CDR1 SEHNR and CDR2 FQNEAQ (reference sequence). Deletions cut 1 base from V and 10 bases from J, with 8 bases between. The CDR3 is made up of 12 amino acids. As DNA, the CDR3 is TGTGCCAGCAGCTTAGTGGAGGACGAGCAGTTCTTC. This gives the protein CASSLVEDEQFF.

J is TRBJ2-7 and V is TRBV30; D possibly uses TRBD1 or TRBD2 (5 bases each). The CDR3 spans 12 residues. Germline-derived CDR1 and CDR2 are GTSNPN and SVGIG (reference sequence). Trimming stripped 6 bases from V and 4 bases from J, with 13 bases between. CDR3 sequence: CACLGPNYEQYF. CDR3 sequence (DNA): TGTGCCTGTTTGGGACCGAATTACGAGCAGTACTTC. The whole variable domain, remainder taken from reference TRBV30 and TRBJ2-7, is SQTIHQWPATLVQPVGSPLSLECTVEGTSNPNLYWYRQAAGRGLQLLFYSVGIGQISSEVPQNLSASRPQDRQFILSSKKLLLSDSGFYLCACLGPNYEQYFGPGTRLTVT.

The chain combines TRBV29-1 with TRBJ1-2, with 8 nucleotides matching TRBD1. The V gene end was trimmed by 4 bases and the J gene end by 2 bases; junction bases not matched to a gene: 3. The CDR3 spans 13 residues. Germline V CDR1 and CDR2: SQVTM, ANQGSEA. CDR3 protein: CSVGTGTNYGYTF. CDR3 nucleotides: TGCAGCGTTGGGACAGGGACGAACTATGGCTACACCTTC. The full variable domain, with the rest looked up from reference TRBV29-1 and TRBJ1-2, is SAVISQKPSRDICQRGTSLTIQCQVDSQVTMMFWYRQQPGQSLTLIATANQGSEATYESGFVIDKFPISRPNLTFSTLTVSNMSPEDSSIYLCSVGTGTNYGYTFGSGTRLTVV.

The chain is built from TRBV6-1 and TRBJ1-6, with no clear D. The CDR3 extends over 16 amino acids. V shed 4 bases and J shed 0 bases, with 10 bases lying between them. Germline lookup yields CDR1 MNHNS and CDR2 SASEGT. The CDR3 nucleotides are TGTGCCAGCAGTGGGTATAGCGGCTCCTATAATTCACCCCTCCACTTT. Its protein product is CASSGYSGSYNSPLHF.

This clonotype has a single count. This chain joins TRBV5-1 and TRBJ1-2, with no clear D. The CDR3 loop spans 15 amino acids. Germline V gene sequence: CDR1 SGHRS, CDR2 YFSETQ. Trimming removed 0 bases at V and 3 bases at J, with 12 bases between. The CDR3 loop is CASSLAGYEDYGYTF. CDR3 nucleotides: TGCGCCAGCAGCTTGGCCGGGTACGAAGACTATGGCTACACCTTC.

This clonotype was counted many times. The chain joins TRBV5-1 to TRBJ1-1; a weak D match, TRBD1 (6 bases). The germline V gene encodes CDR1 SGHRS and CDR2 YFSETQ. V lost 4 bases and J 1 base, leaving 8 bases between the germline ends. The CDR3 spans 13 residues. The CDR3 sequence is CASSQQGNTEAFF. DNA of the CDR3: TGCGCCAGCAGCCAACAGGGGAACACTGAAGCTTTCTTT.

This clonotype was detected many times. V usage is TRBV6-1 and J usage is TRBJ1-5; D is unresolved. CDR3 size: 15 residues. Germline V gene lookup returns CDR1 MNHNS and CDR2 SASEGT. Between the trimmed V and J ends, which lost 3 bases and 1 base, there was a span of 10 bases. The CDR3 spells CASSESLVSNQPQHF. Here the CDR3 DNA reads TGTGCCAGCAGTGAGTCTCTGGTGAGCAATCAGCCCCAGCATTTT.

This clonotype was seen at least ten times. This sequence joins TRBV29-1 and TRBJ1-1; D remains ambiguous. Germline V gene lookup returns CDR1 SQVTM and CDR2 ANQGSEA. CDR3 length equals 14 residues. Trimming stripped 2 bases from V and 2 bases from J, with 12 bases between. The CDR3 reads CSVEFGSSNTEAFF. CDR3 nucleotides: TGCAGCGTTGAATTTGGGTCCAGTAACACTGAAGCTTTCTTT.

This clonotype was counted ten times or more. The chain uses TRBV6-6 and TRBJ2-5, with no clear D. The V gene lost 0 bases and the J gene lost 2 bases, with 10 bases spanning the gap. This CDR3 is 15 amino acids long. Germline values: CDR1 MNHNY, CDR2 SVGAGI (reference sequence). CDR3 DNA: TGTGCCAGCAGTTACTCGAACCAGGTACAAGAGACCCAGTACTTC. Protein: CASSYSNQVQETQYF.

This clonotype occurred many times. This chain connects TRBV20-1 to TRBJ1-1, with 8 bases identical to TRBD1. Germline trimming cut 0 bases from V and 7 bases from J; bases unmatched to any gene: 10. The CDR3 totals 15 residues. Germline CDR1 and CDR2: DFQATT and SNEGSKA (reference sequence). The CDR3 bases are TGCAGTGCTAGAGATTCCCTACAGGGGGTGGTTGAAGCTTTCTTT. This gives the protein CSARDSLQGVVEAFF.

The chain has TRBV29-1 and TRBJ1-2; TRBD1 is a possible D gene (5 bases). The CDR3 sequence is 13 residues long. CDR1 is SQVTM and CDR2 is ANQGSEA in the germline V gene. The V end was cut by 6 bases, the J end by 8 bases, with 19 bases between. The CDR3 loop reads CSVGPRGTFGYTF. DNA for the CDR3: TGCAGCGTCGGTCCTCGGGGGACGTTCGGCTACACCTTC.

The gene calls are TRBV28 and TRBJ1-2; TRBD1 matches at 8 bases. This CDR3 comprises 15 residues. Germline V CDR1 and CDR2: MDHEN, SYDVKM. The trim removed 3 bases at V and 4 bases at J, leaving 7 bases unmatched. CDR3 sequence (DNA): TGTGCCAGCAGTTTCCCACAACAGGGGGGCTATGGCTACACCTTC. Protein sequence: CASSFPQQGGYGYTF.

The rearrangement links TRBV20-1 to TRBJ2-5; 9 bases are shared with TRBD2. Unmatched junction bases numbered 6, after V lost 0 bases and J lost 1 base. The CDR3 sequence is 16 residues long. Germline CDR1 is DFQATT and CDR2 is SNEGSKA (reference sequence). The CDR3 DNA follows: TGCAGTGCTAGAGAGGGGCTAGCGGGGCTCCAAGAGACCCAGTACTTC. This gives the protein CSAREGLAGLQETQYF.

This clonotype was counted a few times. The rearrangement uses TRBV6-2 or TRBV6-3 and TRBJ1-1; 9 nucleotides agree with TRBD1. The CDR3 extends over 13 amino acids. The ends lost 5 bases at V and 6 bases at J; junction bases unmatched: 4. Germline V CDR1 and CDR2: MNHEY, SVGEGT. The CDR3 protein is CASSLGQGSEAFF. The CDR3 DNA follows: TGTGCCAGCAGTCTGGGACAGGGATCTGAAGCTTTCTTT.

This clonotype has a count of ten or more. The chain couples TRBV12-3 or TRBV12-4 to TRBJ2-7, with TRBD1 as a possible D gene (6 bases). CDR3 length: 13 amino acids. With 5 bases removed from V and 7 bases from J, the gap between germline ends came to 15 bases. This CDR3 reads CASSATLQGEQYF. In nucleotides, the CDR3 is TGTGCCAGCAGTGCGACTCTCCAGGGGGAGCAGTACTTC.